These T cell receptor beta chains were read from a single sample in a study of human T cells and chemical hapten exposure. TCRdb processed the RACE reads anew with MiXCR; each CDR3 protein has one entry. The profile shows around 330,000 distinct CDR3 sequences, around 5.5% of them singletons. Sequencing used whole blood, obtained in connection with sensitization to the hapten diphenylcyclopropenone (DPC). Receptors originate from a woman aged 18-35 years with alopecia areata. Some clones in this sample may be carry-over from other donors' samples. The conserved cysteine and the conserved F or W are not part of the CDR3 here. D genes are given only for firm matches. Expanded clones get a size class; other rows say once, few or many, or leave the size out.

V: TRBV6-5
size: many
D: TRBD1
CDR3: ASSPPGQGAHEQY

V: TRBV4-2
size: many
D: NA
CDR3: ASSQAGQGTEAF

V: TRBV5-1
size: NA
D: NA
CDR3: ASSYNTGIGTDTQY

V: TRBV20-1
size: few
D: NA
CDR3: SARRGEDGLQPQH

V: TRBV7-9
size: many
D: NA
CDR3: ASSYSHLAQNIQY

V: TRBV3-1
size: many
D: NA
CDR3: ASSQLGGNQPQH

V: TRBV4-3
size: many
D: NA
CDR3: ASSQAVGSGHNEQF

V: TRBV6-2/TRBV6-3
size: few
D: TRBD2
CDR3: ASSFGLAGLNEQF

V: TRBV7-3
size: few
D: TRBD1
CDR3: ASSLMGQGIDTQY

V: TRBV5-1
size: few
D: NA
CDR3: ASSPGVSNYGYT

V: TRBV5-1
size: many
D: TRBD2
CDR3: ASSAGTTPSYEQY

V: TRBV25-1
size: many
D: TRBD1
CDR3: ASSESAAGGLDGYT

V: TRBV3-1
size: few
D: NA
CDR3: ASRGAGDYGYT

V: TRBV12-3/TRBV12-4
size: NA
D: NA
CDR3: ASRATGNYGYT

V: TRBV7-8
size: many
D: TRBD1
CDR3: ASSATGGMNTGELF

V: TRBV27
size: NA
D: NA
CDR3: ASSLRDGAEAF

V: TRBV7-9
size: NA
D: NA
CDR3: ASSPLSGANLEGYT

V: TRBV4-2
size: NA
D: NA
CDR3: ASSQEGLQSRPQH

V: TRBV5-1
size: NA
D: NA
CDR3: ASRDRVEEKLF

V: TRBV11-2
size: few
D: NA
CDR3: ASSLSWGQARTEAF

V: TRBV5-5
size: many
D: NA
CDR3: ASSLEGIPYEQY

V: TRBV6-2/TRBV6-3
size: many
D: TRBD2
CDR3: ASSYSPSGVLGNEQF

V: TRBV29-1
size: many
D: TRBD1
CDR3: SGGADRANYGYT

V: TRBV7-2
size: few
D: TRBD1
CDR3: ASSLLGQGPYEQY

V: TRBV18
size: NA
D: NA
CDR3: ASSLGFGGEKLF

V: TRBV20-1
size: NA
D: TRBD2
CDR3: SARDFFGRGGLEFTDTQY

V: TRBV4-3
size: many
D: TRBD2
CDR3: ASSQDPPGGANTGELF

V: TRBV12-3/TRBV12-4
size: NA
D: NA
CDR3: ASSLVGGLTDTQY

V: TRBV7-2
size: many
D: TRBD2
CDR3: ASSLVSGVETQY

V: TRBV29-1
size: NA
D: NA
CDR3: SVGGVGGNQPQH

V: TRBV3-1
size: NA
D: NA
CDR3: ASSKLGYTDTQY

V: TRBV19
size: NA
D: NA
CDR3: ASSIGETFTDTQY

V: TRBV10-3
size: many
D: NA
CDR3: AISESGYNEQF

V: TRBV4-3
size: many
D: NA
CDR3: ASSQDRGTASPQPQH

V: TRBV6-1
size: NA
D: NA
CDR3: ASTEAGQGGSPLH